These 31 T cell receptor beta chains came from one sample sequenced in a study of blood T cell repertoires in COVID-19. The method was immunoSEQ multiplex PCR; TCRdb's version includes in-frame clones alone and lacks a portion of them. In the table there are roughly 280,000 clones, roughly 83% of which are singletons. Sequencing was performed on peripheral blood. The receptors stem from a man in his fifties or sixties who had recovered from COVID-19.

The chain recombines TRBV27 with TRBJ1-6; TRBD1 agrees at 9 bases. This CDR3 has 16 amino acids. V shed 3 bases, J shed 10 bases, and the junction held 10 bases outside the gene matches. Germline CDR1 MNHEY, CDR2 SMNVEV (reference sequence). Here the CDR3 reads CASSFSVGTGPSPLHF. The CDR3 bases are TGTGCCAGCAGTTTTTCTGTCGGGACAGGGCCATCACCCCTCCACTTT.

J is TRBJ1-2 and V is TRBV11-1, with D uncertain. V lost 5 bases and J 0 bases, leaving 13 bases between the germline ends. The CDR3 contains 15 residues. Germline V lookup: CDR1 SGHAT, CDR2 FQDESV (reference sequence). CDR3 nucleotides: TGTGCCAGCAGCAGTGGGCAGCCATCTAACTATGGCTACACCTTC. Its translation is CASSSGQPSNYGYTF.

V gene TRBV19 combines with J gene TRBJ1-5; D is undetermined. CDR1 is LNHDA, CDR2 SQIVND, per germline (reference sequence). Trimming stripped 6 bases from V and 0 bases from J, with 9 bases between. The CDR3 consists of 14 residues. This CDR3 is CASSRRDSNQPQHF. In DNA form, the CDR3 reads TGTGCCAGTAGCAGACGGGATAGCAATCAGCCCCAGCATTTT.

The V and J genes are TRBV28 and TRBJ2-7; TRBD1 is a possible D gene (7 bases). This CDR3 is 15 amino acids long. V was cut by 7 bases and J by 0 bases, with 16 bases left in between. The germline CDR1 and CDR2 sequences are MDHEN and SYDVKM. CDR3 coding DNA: TGTGCCAGCACCCCGGCGGGACAGATCTCCTACGAGCAGTACTTC. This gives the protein CASTPAGQISYEQYF.

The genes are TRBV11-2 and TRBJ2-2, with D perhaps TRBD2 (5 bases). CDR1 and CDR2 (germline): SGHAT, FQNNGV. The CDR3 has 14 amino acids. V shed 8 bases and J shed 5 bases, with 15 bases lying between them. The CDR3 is CASGPTRLTGELFF. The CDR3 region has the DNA TGTGCCAGCGGACCTACCAGACTAACCGGGGAGCTGTTTTTT. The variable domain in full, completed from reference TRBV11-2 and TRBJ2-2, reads EAGVAQSPRYKIIEKRQSVAFWCNPISGHATLYWYQQILGQGPKLLIQFQNNGVVDDSQLPKDRFSAERLKGVDSTLKIQPAKLEDSAVYLCASGPTRLTGELFFGEGSRLTVL.

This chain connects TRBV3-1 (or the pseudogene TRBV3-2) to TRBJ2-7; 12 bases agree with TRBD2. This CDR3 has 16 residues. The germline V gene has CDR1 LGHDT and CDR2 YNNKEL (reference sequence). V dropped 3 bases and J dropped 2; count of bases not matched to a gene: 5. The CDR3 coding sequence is TGTGCCAGCAGCCAGAGACTAGCGGGGGATCCCTACGAGCAGTACTTC. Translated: CASSQRLAGDPYEQYF.

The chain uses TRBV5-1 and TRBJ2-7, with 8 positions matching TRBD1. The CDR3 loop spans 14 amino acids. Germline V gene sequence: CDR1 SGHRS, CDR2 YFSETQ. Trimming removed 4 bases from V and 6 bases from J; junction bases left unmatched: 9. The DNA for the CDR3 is TGCGCCAGCAGCAACCGACAGGGGATCTCCGAGCAGTACTTC. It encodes CASSNRQGISEQYF.

For the CDR3, the DNA is TGTGCCAGTAGTATCGCGGGGACGGGGACCTACGAGCAGTACTTC. Its protein product is CASSIAGTGTYEQYF. The genes are TRBV19 and TRBJ2-7, with D perhaps TRBD2 (6 bases). This CDR3 region has 15 residues. The germline CDR1 and CDR2 sequences are LNHDA and SQIVND (reference sequence). The V gene lost 3 bases and the J gene lost 2 bases, with 14 bases spanning the gap. The full variable domain, completed using reference TRBV19 and TRBJ2-7, is DGGITQSPKYLFRKEGQNVTLSCEQNLNHDAMYWYRQDPGQGLRLIYYSQIVNDFQKGDIAEGYSVSREKKESFPLTVTSAQKNPTAFYLCASSIAGTGTYEQYFGPGTRLTVT.

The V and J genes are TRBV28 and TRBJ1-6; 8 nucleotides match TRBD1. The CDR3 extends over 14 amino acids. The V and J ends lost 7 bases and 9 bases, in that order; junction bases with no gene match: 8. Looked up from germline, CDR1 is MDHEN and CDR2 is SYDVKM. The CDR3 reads CASKGQAQVSPLHF. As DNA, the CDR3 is TGTGCCAGCAAGGGACAGGCCCAGGTTTCACCCCTCCACTTT.

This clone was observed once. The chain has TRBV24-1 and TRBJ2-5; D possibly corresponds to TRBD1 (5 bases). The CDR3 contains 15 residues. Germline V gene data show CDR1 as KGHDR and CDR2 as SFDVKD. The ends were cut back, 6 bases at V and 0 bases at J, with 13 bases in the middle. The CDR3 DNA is TGTGCCACCAGTAACCCAGACAGTTACCAAGAGACCCAGTACTTC. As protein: CATSNPDSYQETQYF.

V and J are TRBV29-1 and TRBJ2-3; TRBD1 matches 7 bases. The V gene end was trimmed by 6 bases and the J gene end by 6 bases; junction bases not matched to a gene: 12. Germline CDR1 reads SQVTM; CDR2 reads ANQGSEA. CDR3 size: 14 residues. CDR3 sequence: CSVLHRGKRDTQYF. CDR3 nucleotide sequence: TGCAGCGTACTGCACAGGGGTAAGCGGGATACGCAGTATTTT.

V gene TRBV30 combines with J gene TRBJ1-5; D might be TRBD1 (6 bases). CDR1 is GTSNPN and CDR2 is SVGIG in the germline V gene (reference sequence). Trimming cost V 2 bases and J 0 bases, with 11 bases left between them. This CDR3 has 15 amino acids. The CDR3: CAWSPGQRSNQPQHF. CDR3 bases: TGTGCCTGGAGTCCCGGACAGCGTAGCAATCAGCCCCAGCATTTT. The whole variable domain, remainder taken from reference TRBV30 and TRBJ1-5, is SQTIHQWPATLVQPVGSPLSLECTVEGTSNPNLYWYRQAAGRGLQLLFYSVGIGQISSEVPQNLSASRPQDRQFILSSKKLLLSDSGFYLCAWSPGQRSNQPQHFGDGTRLSIL.

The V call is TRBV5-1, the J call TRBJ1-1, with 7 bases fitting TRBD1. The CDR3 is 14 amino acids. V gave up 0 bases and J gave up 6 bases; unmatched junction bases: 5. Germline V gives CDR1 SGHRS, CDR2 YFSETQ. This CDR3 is CASSLGQGKAEAFF. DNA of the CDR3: TGCGCCAGCAGCTTGGGACAGGGCAAAGCTGAAGCTTTCTTT. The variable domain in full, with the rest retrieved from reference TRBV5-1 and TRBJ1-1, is KAGVTQTPRYLIKTRGQQVTLSCSPISGHRSVSWYQQTPGQGLQFLFEYFSETQRNKGNFPGRFSGRQFSNSRSEMNVSTLELGDSALYLCASSLGQGKAEAFFGQGTRLTVV.

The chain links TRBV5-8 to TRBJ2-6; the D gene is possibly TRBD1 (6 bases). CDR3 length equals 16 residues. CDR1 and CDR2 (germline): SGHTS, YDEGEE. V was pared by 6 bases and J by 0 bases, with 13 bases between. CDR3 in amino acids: CASTPTGTSGANVLTF. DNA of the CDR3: TGTGCCAGCACCCCGACAGGTACCTCTGGGGCCAACGTCCTGACTTTC.

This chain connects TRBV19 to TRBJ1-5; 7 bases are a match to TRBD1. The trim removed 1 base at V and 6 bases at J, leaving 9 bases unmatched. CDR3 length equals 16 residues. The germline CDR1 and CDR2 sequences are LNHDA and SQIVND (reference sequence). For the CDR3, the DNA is TGTGCCAGTAGTATAGGGGACCTGAACAGGGGTCAGCCCCAGCATTTT. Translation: CASSIGDLNRGQPQHF. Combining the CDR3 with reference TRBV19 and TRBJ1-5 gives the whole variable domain DGGITQSPKYLFRKEGQNVTLSCEQNLNHDAMYWYRQDPGQGLRLIYYSQIVNDFQKGDIAEGYSVSREKKESFPLTVTSAQKNPTAFYLCASSIGDLNRGQPQHFGDGTRLSIL.

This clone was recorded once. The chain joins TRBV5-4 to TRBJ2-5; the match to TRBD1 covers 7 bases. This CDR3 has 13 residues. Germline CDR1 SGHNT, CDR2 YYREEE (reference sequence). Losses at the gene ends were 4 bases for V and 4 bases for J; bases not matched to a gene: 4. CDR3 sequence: CASSLDRAETQYF. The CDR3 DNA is TGTGCCAGCAGCCTAGACAGGGCAGAGACCCAGTACTTC.

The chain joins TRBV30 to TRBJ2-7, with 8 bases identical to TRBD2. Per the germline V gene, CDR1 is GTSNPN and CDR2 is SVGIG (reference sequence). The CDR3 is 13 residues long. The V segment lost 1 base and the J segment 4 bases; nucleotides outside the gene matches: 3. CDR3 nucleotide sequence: TGTGCCTGGAGTGCCAGCGGGAGATACGAGCAGTACTTC. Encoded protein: CAWSASGRYEQYF.

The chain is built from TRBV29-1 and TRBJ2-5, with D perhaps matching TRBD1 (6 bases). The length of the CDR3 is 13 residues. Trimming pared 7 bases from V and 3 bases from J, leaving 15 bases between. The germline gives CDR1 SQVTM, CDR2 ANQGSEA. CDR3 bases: TGCAGCGGGGGGCATACGGGAAAAGAGACCCAGTACTTC. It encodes CSGGHTGKETQYF. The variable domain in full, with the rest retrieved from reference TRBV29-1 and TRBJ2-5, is SAVISQKPSRDICQRGTSLTIQCQVDSQVTMMFWYRQQPGQSLTLIATANQGSEATYESGFVIDKFPISRPNLTFSTLTVSNMSPEDSSIYLCSGGHTGKETQYFGPGTRLLVL.

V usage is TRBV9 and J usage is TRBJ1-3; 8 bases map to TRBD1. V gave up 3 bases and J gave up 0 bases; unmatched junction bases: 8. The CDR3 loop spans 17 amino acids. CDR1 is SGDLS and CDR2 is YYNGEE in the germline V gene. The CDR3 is CASSAGQGAFSGNTIYF. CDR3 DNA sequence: TGTGCCAGCAGCGCCGGACAGGGAGCCTTCTCTGGAAACACCATATATTTT.

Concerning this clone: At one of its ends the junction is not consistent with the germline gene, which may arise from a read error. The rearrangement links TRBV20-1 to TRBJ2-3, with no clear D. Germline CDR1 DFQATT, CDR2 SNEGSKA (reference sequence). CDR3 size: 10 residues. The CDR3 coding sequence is TGCAGTCCTAGCACAGATACGCAGTATTTT. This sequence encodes CSPSTDTQYF.

The CDR3 sequence is CASSPRVRASYEQYF. DNA for the CDR3: TGTGCCAGCAGCCCTAGGGTCAGGGCATCCTACGAGCAGTACTTC. This chain joins TRBV27 and TRBJ2-7; maybe TRBD1 (5 bases). CDR1 and CDR2 (germline): MNHEY, SMNVEV (reference sequence). The CDR3 has 15 amino acids. Between the trimmed V and J ends, which lost 6 bases and 1 base, there was a span of 16 bases.

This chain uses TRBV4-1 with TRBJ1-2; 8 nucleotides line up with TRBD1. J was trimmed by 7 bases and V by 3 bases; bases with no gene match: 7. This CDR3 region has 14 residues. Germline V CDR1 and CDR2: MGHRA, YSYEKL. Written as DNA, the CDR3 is TGCGCCAGCAGCCAGCCGGACAGGGAAGGTGGCTACACCTTC. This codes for CASSQPDREGGYTF.

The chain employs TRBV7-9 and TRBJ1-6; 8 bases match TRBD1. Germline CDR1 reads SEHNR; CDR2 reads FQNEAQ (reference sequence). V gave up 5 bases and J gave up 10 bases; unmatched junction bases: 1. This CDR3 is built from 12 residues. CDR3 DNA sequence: TGTGCCAGCAGCCCAGGGGGCTCACCCCTCCACTTT. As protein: CASSPGGSPLHF. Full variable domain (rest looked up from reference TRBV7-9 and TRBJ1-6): DTGVSQNPRHKITKRGQNVTFRCDPISEHNRLYWYRQTLGQGPEFLTYFQNEAQLEKSRLLSDRFSAERPKGSFSTLEIQRTEQGDSAMYLCASSPGGSPLHFGNGTRLTVT.

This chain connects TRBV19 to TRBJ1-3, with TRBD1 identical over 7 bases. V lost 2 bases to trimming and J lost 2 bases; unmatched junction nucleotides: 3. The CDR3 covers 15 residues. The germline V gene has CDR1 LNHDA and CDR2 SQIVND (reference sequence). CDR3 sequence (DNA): TGTGCCAGTAGTATAATCAGGGGGACTGGAAACACCATATATTTT. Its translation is CASSIIRGTGNTIYF.

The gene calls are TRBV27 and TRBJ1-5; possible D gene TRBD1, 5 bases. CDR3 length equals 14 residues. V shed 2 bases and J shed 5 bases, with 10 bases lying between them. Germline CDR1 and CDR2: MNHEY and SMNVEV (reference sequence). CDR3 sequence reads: CASSLSRAHQPQHF. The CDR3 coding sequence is TGTGCCAGCAGTTTAAGCAGGGCCCATCAGCCCCAGCATTTT.

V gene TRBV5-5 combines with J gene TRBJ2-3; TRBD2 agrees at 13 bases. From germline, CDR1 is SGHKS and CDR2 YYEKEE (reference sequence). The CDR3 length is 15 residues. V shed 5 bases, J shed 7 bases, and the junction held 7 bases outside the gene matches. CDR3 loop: CASRDGLAGVHTQYF. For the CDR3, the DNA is TGTGCCAGCAGAGACGGACTAGCGGGAGTACATACGCAGTATTTT.

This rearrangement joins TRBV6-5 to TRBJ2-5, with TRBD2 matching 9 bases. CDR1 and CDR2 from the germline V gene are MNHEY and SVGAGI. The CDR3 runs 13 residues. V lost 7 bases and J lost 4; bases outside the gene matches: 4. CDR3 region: CASTDSGRETQYF. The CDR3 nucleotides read TGTGCCAGCACCGATAGCGGGAGAGAGACCCAGTACTTC.

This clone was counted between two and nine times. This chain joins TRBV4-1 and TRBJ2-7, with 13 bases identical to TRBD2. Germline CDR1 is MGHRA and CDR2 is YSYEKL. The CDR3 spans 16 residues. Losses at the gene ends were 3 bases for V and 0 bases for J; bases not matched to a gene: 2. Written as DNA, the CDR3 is TGCGCCAGCAGCCACCGGACTAGCGGGAGCTCCTACGAGCAGTACTTC. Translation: CASSHRTSGSSYEQYF.

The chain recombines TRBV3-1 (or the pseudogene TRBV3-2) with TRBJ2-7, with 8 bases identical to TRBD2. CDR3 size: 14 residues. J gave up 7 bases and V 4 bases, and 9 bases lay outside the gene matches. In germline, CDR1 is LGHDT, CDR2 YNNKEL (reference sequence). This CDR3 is CASSLRTERGEQYF. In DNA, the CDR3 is TGTGCCAGCAGCCTAAGGACGGAGCGGGGGGAGCAGTACTTC.

CDR3 sequence (DNA): TGTGCCAGCAGCCTCGCTAACCCCTATGGCTACACCTTC. As protein: CASSLANPYGYTF. The rearrangement joins TRBV3-1 (or the pseudogene TRBV3-2) to TRBJ1-2; D remains unclear. Germline V CDR1 and CDR2: LGHDT, YNNKEL (reference sequence). The CDR3 spans 13 residues. The V and J ends lost 4 bases and 4 bases respectively, with 10 bases between them.

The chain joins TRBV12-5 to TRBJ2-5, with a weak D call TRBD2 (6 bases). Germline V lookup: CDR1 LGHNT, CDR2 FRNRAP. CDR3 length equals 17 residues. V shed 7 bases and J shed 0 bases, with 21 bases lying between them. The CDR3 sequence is CASANLPSGGNQETQYF. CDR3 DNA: TGTGCTAGTGCCAACCTCCCATCCGGGGGAAACCAAGAGACCCAGTACTTC.